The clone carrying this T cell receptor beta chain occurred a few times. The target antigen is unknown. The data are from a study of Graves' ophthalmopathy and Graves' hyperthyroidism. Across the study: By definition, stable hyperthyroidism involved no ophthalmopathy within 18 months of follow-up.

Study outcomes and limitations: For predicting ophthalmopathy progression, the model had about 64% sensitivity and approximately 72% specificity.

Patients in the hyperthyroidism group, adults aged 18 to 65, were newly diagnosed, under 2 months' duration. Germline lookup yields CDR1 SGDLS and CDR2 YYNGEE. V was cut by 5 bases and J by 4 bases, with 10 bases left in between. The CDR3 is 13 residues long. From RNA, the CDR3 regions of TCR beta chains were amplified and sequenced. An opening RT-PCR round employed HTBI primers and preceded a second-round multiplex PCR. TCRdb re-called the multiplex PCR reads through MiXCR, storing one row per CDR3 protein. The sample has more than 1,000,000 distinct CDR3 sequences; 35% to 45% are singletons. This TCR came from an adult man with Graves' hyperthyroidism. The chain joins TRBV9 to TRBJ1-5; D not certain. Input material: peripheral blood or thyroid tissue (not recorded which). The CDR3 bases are TGTGCCAGCAGTACAGCCCTGAATCAGCCCCAGCATTTT. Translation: CASSTALNQPQHF.